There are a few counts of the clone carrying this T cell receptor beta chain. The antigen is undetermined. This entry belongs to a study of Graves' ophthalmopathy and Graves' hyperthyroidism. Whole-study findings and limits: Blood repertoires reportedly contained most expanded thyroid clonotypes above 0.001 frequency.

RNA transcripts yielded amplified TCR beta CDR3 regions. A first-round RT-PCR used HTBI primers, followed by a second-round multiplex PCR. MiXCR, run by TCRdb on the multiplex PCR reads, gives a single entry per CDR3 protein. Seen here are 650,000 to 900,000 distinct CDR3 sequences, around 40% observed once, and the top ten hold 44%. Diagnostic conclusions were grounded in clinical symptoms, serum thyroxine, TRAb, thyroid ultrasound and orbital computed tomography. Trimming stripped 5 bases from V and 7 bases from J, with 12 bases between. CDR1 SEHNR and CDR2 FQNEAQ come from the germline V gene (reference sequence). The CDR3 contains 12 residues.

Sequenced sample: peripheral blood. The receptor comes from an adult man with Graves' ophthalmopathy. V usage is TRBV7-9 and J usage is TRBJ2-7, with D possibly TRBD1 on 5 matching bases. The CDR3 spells CASSARDGEQYF. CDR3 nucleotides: TGTGCCAGCAGCGCCAGGGATGGTGAGCAGTACTTC.